The entry that follows covers one T cell receptor (beta chain) sequence. The antigen is not known. Following a re-call of the 5' RACE reads, TCRdb has one entry per CDR3 protein and lacks DNA. The table lists about 110,000 distinct CDR3 sequences. The data belong to a study of T cells expressing NK-cell markers. The overall study: HCMV seropositivity marked seven of the eight sequenced donors; one was seronegative. Study-level results: The CD3+CD56-NKG2C+ fraction of a handful of donors was also led by these clonotypes. Of the CD8+ T cell pool in over 5 donors, roughly 1.0-7.5% was accounted for by dominant NKG2C+ clonotypes.

The CDR3 spans 11 residues. The germline gives CDR1 MNHEY, CDR2 SVGEGT. Specimen: blood T cells: a sorted CD56 or NKG2C T cell subset, CD4+ or CD8+ T cells, or bulk PBMC T cells (not recorded which). This sequence originates from a woman aged 18 to 75 in good health. J is TRBJ2-1 and V is TRBV6-2 or TRBV6-3. This chain's CDR3 is CASSYPGEQFF.